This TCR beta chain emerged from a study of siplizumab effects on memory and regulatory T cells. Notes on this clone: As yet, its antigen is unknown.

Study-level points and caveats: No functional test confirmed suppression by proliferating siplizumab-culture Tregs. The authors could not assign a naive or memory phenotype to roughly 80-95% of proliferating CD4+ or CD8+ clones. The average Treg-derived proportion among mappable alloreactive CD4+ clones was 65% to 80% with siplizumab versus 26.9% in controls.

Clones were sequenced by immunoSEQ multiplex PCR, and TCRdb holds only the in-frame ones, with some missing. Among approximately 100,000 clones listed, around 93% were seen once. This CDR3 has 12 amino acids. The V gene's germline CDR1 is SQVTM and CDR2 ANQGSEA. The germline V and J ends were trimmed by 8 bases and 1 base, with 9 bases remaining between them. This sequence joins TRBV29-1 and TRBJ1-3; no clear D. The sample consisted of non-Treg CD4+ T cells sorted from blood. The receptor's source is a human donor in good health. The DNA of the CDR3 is TGCAGCTCTGTAACTTCTGGAAACACCATATATTTT. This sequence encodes CSSVTSGNTIYF.